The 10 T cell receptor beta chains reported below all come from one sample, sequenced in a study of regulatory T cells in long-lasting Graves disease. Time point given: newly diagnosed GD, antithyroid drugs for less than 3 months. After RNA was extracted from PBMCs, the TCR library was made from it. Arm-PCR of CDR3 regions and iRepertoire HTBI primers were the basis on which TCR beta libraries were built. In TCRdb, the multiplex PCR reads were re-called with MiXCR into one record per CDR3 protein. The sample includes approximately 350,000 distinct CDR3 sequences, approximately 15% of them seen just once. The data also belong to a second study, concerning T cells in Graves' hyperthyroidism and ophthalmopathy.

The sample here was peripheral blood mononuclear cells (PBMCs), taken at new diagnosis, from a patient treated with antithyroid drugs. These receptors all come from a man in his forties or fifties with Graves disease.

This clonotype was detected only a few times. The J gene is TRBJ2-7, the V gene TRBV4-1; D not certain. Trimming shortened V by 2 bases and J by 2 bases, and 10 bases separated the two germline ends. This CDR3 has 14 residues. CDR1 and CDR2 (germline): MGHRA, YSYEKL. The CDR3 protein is CASSQTDGTYEQYF. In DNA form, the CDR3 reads TGCGCCAGCAGCCAAACGGACGGTACCTACGAGCAGTACTTC.

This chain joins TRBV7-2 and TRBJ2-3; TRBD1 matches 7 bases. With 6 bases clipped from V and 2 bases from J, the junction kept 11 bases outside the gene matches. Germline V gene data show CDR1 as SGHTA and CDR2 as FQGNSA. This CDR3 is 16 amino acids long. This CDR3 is CASSFPGDRTTDTQYF. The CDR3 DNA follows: TGTGCCAGCAGTTTCCCCGGGGACAGAACCACAGATACGCAGTATTTT.

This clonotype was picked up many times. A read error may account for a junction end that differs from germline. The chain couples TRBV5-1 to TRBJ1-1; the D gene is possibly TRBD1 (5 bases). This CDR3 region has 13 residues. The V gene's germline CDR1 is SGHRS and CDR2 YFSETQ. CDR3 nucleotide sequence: TGTGCCAGCAGCTTAGTGGGGGACACTGAAGCTTTCTTT. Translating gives CASSLVGDTEAFF.

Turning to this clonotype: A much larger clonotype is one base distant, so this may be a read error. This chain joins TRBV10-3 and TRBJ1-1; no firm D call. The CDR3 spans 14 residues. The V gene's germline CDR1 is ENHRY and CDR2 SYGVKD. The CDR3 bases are TGTGCCATCAGTGGGATCGGGATGAACACTAAAGCTTTCTTT. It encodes CAISGIGMNTKAFF.

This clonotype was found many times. The CDR3: CASSFGFSGNTGELFF. CDR3 nucleotides: TGCGCCAGCAGTTTTGGGTTTAGCGGAAACACCGGGGAGCTGTTTTTT. J is TRBJ2-2 and V is TRBV5-1, with a weak D call TRBD2 (6 bases). Germline V gives CDR1 SGHRS, CDR2 YFSETQ. V dropped 5 bases and J dropped 2 bases, with 16 bases sitting between them. This CDR3 has 16 residues.

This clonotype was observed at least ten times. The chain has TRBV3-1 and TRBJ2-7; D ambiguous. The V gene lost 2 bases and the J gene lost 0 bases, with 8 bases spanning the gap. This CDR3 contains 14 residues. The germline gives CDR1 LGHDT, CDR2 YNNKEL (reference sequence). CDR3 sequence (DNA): TGTGCCAGCAGCCAATTGTGGGACTCCTACGAGCAGTACTTC. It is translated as CASSQLWDSYEQYF.

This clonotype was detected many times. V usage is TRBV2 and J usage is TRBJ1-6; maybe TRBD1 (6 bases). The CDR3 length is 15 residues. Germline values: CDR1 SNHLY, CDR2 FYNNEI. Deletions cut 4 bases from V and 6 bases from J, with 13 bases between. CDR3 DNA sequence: TGTGCCAGCAGTGTACAGGGCGCCGTTAATTCACCCCTCCACTTT. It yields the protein CASSVQGAVNSPLHF. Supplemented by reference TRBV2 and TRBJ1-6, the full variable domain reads EPEVTQTPSHQVTQMGQEVILRCVPISNHLYFYWYRQILGQKVEFLVSFYNNEISEKSEIFDDQFSVERPDGSNFTLKIRSTKLEDSAMYFCASSVQGAVNSPLHFGNGTRLTVT.

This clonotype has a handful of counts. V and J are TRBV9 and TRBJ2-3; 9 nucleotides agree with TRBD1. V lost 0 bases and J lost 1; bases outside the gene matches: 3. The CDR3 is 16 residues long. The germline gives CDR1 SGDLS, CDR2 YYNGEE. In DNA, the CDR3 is TGTGCCAGCAGCGTAGGCAGGACAGGGGGCACAGATACGCAGTATTTT. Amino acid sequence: CASSVGRTGGTDTQYF.

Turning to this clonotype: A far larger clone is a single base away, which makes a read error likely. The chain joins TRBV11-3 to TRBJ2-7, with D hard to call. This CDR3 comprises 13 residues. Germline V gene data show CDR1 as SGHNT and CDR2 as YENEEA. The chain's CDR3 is CTSSLDVSYEQYF. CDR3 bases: TGTACCAGCAGCTTAGATGTGAGCTACGAGCAGTACTTC.

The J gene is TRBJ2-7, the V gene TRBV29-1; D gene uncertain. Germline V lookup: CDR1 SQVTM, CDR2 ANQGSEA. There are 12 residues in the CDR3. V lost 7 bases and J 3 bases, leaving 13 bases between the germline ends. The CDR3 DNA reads TGCAGCGCCAGCGACCTTCTCTACGAGCAGTACTTC. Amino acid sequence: CSASDLLYEQYF.